This TCR beta chain was sequenced for a study of regulatory T cells in long-lasting Graves disease. The CDR3 is made up of 14 amino acids. V was clipped by 5 bases and J by 7 bases, with 18 bases between them. The germline V gene encodes CDR1 SEHNR and CDR2 FQNEAQ (reference sequence). Regarding time point: persistent/refractory GD, antithyroid drugs over 5 years with positive TRAb. Researchers made the TCR library from RNA that was extracted from PBMCs. Building of the TCR beta libraries involved iRepertoire HTBI primers and Arm-PCR of CDR3 regions. TCRdb independently ran MiXCR on the multiplex PCR reads; one entry per CDR3 protein. The sample consists of 700,000 or so distinct CDR3 sequences, around 32% of them appearing once.

The chain has TRBV7-9 and TRBJ2-7; D possibly matches TRBD1 or TRBD2 (6 bases each). The clonotype was recovered from a female donor with Graves disease. Sequences were derived from peripheral blood mononuclear cells (PBMCs), sampled when the disease was refractory, from a patient treated with antithyroid drugs. The CDR3 nucleotides are TGTGCCAGCAGCCCGATAGGGGGGCATAGGGAGCAGTACTTC. It translates to CASSPIGGHREQYF.